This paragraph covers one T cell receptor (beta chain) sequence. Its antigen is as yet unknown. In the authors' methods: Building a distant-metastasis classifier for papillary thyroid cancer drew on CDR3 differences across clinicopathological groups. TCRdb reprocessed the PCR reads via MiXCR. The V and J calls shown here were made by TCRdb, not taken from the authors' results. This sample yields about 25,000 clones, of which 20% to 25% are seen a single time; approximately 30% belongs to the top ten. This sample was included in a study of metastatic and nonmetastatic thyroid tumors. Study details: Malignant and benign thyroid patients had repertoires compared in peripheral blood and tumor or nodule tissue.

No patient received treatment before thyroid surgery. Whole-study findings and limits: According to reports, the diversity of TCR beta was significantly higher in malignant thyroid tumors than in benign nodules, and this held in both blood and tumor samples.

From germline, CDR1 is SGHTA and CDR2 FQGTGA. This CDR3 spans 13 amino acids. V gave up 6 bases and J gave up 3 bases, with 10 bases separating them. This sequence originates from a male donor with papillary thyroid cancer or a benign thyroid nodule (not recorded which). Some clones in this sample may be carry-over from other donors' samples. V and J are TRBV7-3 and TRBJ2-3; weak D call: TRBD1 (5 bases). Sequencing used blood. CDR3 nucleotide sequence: TGTGCCAGCAGTACAGGTAAAACAGATACGCAGTATTTT. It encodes CASSTGKTDTQYF.